A single sample gave rise to the 21 T cell receptor beta chains below, sequenced in a study of Ad26.COV2.S vaccination and SARS-CoV-2 variants. Assay: immunoSEQ multiplex PCR; the TCRdb copy retains only in-frame clones and omits some. The top ten hold roughly 13% of the sample, which has some 480,000 clones, around nine tenths seen once. The treatment was: roughly 18 received Ad26.COV2.S at low or high dose, single or two shots; 5 received placebo; per-sample allocation not given. Samples were taken on day 63 after the first vaccine or placebo injection. The input for sequencing was peripheral blood, taken in a trial of Ad26.COV2.S vaccine versus placebo. These receptors originate from a person aged 18-60 years who received the Ad26.COV2.S COVID-19 vaccine or a placebo.

The chain couples TRBV19 to TRBJ1-1; D possibly corresponds to TRBD1 (6 bases). Germline CDR1 and CDR2: LNHDA and SQIVND (reference sequence). The V end was cut by 1 base, the J end by 6 bases, with 12 bases between. The CDR3 runs to 14 residues. The CDR3 DNA reads as TGTGCCAGTAGTATAGTAGGGAGGGGGGCTGAAGCTTTCTTT. It translates to CASSIVGRGAEAFF.

The chain has TRBV7-6 and TRBJ1-1; a possible D gene is TRBD1 (5 bases). This CDR3 comprises 13 residues. Germline CDR1 SGHVS, CDR2 FNYEAQ. The germline V and J ends were trimmed by 5 bases and 5 bases, with 12 bases remaining between them. CDR3 protein: CASSDWGGTEAFF. Here the CDR3 DNA reads TGTGCCAGCAGCGACTGGGGGGGTACTGAAGCTTTCTTT.

This chain connects TRBV7-2 to TRBJ2-1, with 8 bases fitting TRBD2. This CDR3 is 15 amino acids long. Unmatched junction bases numbered 7, after V lost 1 base and J lost 8 bases. The germline gives CDR1 SGHTA, CDR2 FQGNSA. The CDR3 region is CASSLDGTSRYEQFF. The CDR3 region has the DNA TGTGCCAGCAGCTTAGATGGGACTAGTAGATATGAGCAGTTCTTC. The whole variable domain, remainder taken from reference TRBV7-2 and TRBJ2-1, is GAGVSQSPSNKVTEKGKDVELRCDPISGHTALYWYRQSLGQGLEFLIYFQGNSAPDKSGLPSDRFSAERTGGSVSTLTIQRTQQEDSAVYLCASSLDGTSRYEQFFGPGTRLTVL.

This rearrangement joins TRBV29-1 to TRBJ1-1, with 9 bases lining up with TRBD1. CDR3 length equals 12 residues. V trimming: 7 bases; J trimming: 8 bases; junction bases outside the gene matches: 8. Germline V gene lookup returns CDR1 SQVTM and CDR2 ANQGSEA. CDR3 protein: CSAGTGKFEAFF. In DNA form, the CDR3 reads TGCAGCGCCGGGACAGGGAAGTTCGAAGCTTTCTTT. Looking up the rest from reference TRBV29-1 and TRBJ1-1 gives the full variable domain: SAVISQKPSRDICQRGTSLTIQCQVDSQVTMMFWYRQQPGQSLTLIATANQGSEATYESGFVIDKFPISRPNLTFSTLTVSNMSPEDSSIYLCSAGTGKFEAFFGQGTRLTVV.

V and J are TRBV19 and TRBJ2-4; no clear D gene. The CDR3 covers 18 residues. V was clipped by 3 bases and J by 0 bases, with 18 bases between them. CDR1 is LNHDA, CDR2 SQIVND, per germline (reference sequence). In nucleotides, the CDR3 is TGTGCCAGTAGTATTGTACTAACCGGAAACAGAGCCAAAAACATTCAGTACTTC. Translation gives CASSIVLTGNRAKNIQYF. The complete variable domain, with remaining parts taken from reference TRBV19 and TRBJ2-4, reads DGGITQSPKYLFRKEGQNVTLSCEQNLNHDAMYWYRQDPGQGLRLIYYSQIVNDFQKGDIAEGYSVSREKKESFPLTVTSAQKNPTAFYLCASSIVLTGNRAKNIQYFGAGTRLSVL.

This clone was detected only once. This chain's CDR3 is CASSPYRGSGTDTQYF. The CDR3 coding sequence is TGTGCCAGCAGTCCCTACAGAGGGAGCGGCACAGATACGCAGTATTTT. V usage is TRBV28 and J usage is TRBJ2-3; D possibly corresponds to TRBD2 (5 bases). The CDR3 contains 16 residues. Trimming pared 5 bases from V and 1 base from J, leaving 16 bases between. Per germline, CDR1 MDHEN and CDR2 SYDVKM.

V gene TRBV6-5 combines with J gene TRBJ2-1, with D possibly being TRBD2 (5 bases). Germline V gene lookup returns CDR1 MNHEY and CDR2 SVGAGI. CDR3 size: 16 residues. V lost 2 bases to trimming and J lost 0 bases, with 11 bases between them. CDR3 sequence: CASSYVGGSSYNEQFF. The CDR3 bases are TGTGCCAGCAGTTACGTCGGTGGGAGCTCCTACAATGAGCAGTTCTTC.

This clone has only a few counts. A single base separates this from a much larger clone, so it may be a read error. The CDR3 loop is CASSLLYEQYF. In nucleotides, the CDR3 is TGTGCCAGCAGCTTATTATACGAGCAGTACTTC. The rearrangement links TRBV7-9 to TRBJ2-7; D remains unclear. Trimming pared 2 bases from V and 4 bases from J, leaving 3 bases between. Per germline, CDR1 SEHNR and CDR2 FQNEAQ (reference sequence). The CDR3 has 11 amino acids.

This clone was counted once. This rearrangement joins TRBV11-2 to TRBJ2-6; TRBD1 might be the D (5 bases). The length of the CDR3 is 16 residues. Trimming took off 1 base at V and 1 base at J, with 8 bases between the two ends. Germline CDR1 is SGHAT and CDR2 is FQNNGV. CDR3 region: CASSLGTLSGANVLTF. The DNA for the CDR3 is TGTGCCAGCAGCTTAGGGACACTATCTGGGGCCAACGTCCTGACTTTC.

V gene TRBV2 combines with J gene TRBJ2-3; 8 nucleotides agree with TRBD1. V lost 6 bases and J lost 2; bases outside the gene matches: 10. The CDR3 runs 16 residues. Germline V gives CDR1 SNHLY, CDR2 FYNNEI. CDR3 protein: CASRPQGALVTDTQYF. Here the CDR3 DNA reads TGTGCCAGCAGACCCCAGGGGGCTTTGGTCACAGATACGCAGTATTTT.

V usage is TRBV6-6 and J usage is TRBJ1-1; the D is unclear. Germline V CDR1 and CDR2: MNHNY, SVGAGI (reference sequence). Deletions cut 8 bases from V and 0 bases from J, with 13 bases between. The CDR3 contains 14 residues. The DNA for the CDR3 is TGTGCCAGCCGACTGGACGTTATGAACACTGAAGCTTTCTTT. This encodes CASRLDVMNTEAFF.

This clone was seen more than once but under ten times. This chain uses TRBV27 with TRBJ2-2, with 11 nucleotides matching TRBD2. The length of the CDR3 is 16 residues. The J segment lost 4 bases and the V segment lost 4 bases, leaving 5 bases of the junction unmatched. Germline V gene lookup returns CDR1 MNHEY and CDR2 SMNVEV (reference sequence). CDR3 loop: CASSSSSGRRTGELFF. In DNA, the CDR3 is TGTGCCAGCAGTTCCTCTAGCGGGAGGCGCACCGGGGAGCTGTTTTTT.

The chain carries TRBV20-1 and TRBJ2-4; tentative D call: TRBD2 (5 bases). The CDR3 is 13 residues long. V lost 3 bases and J 8 bases, leaving 14 bases between the germline ends. In germline, CDR1 is DFQATT, CDR2 SNEGSKA (reference sequence). The DNA for the CDR3 is TGCAGTGCTAGTCAAGGAATGAGGGACATTCAGTACTTC. This sequence encodes CSASQGMRDIQYF.

This sequence joins TRBV10-3 and TRBJ1-6; D is perhaps TRBD1 (6 bases). The germline V gene encodes CDR1 ENHRY and CDR2 SYGVKD. The CDR3 runs to 17 residues. Between the trimmed V and J ends, which lost 8 bases and 0 bases, there was a span of 17 bases. CDR3 sequence (DNA): TGTGCCATCTCGCGGGGGGCAGGGAGCTCCTATAATTCACCCCTCCACTTT. This codes for CAISRGAGSSYNSPLHF.

This sequence joins TRBV5-1 and TRBJ2-1; 11 bases are a match to TRBD1. CDR1 and CDR2 from the germline V gene are SGHRS and YFSETQ. The CDR3 length is 15 residues. V dropped 4 bases and J dropped 4; count of bases not matched to a gene: 4. The CDR3: CASSPGQGAYNEQFF. DNA of the CDR3: TGCGCCAGCAGCCCCGGACAGGGGGCGTACAATGAGCAGTTCTTC.

The chain has TRBV11-2 and TRBJ1-3; 7 bases map to TRBD1. CDR1 is SGHAT, CDR2 FQNNGV, per germline. V shed 3 bases and J 4 bases; nucleotides not matched to a gene: 15. The CDR3 is 18 amino acids. The CDR3 coding sequence is TGTGCCAGCAGCTTGACCGGGACAGCCAGCGCAGCCGGAAACACCATATATTTT. Its translation is CASSLTGTASAAGNTIYF.

V usage is TRBV19 and J usage is TRBJ1-1, with 9 bases that match TRBD1. Germline CDR1 and CDR2: LNHDA and SQIVND (reference sequence). The ends lost 8 bases at V and 0 bases at J; junction bases unmatched: 7. The CDR3 covers 15 residues. The CDR3 is CASDLGTGMNTEAFF. The CDR3, as DNA: TGTGCCAGTGACCTTGGGACAGGGATGAACACTGAAGCTTTCTTT.

The chain links TRBV27 to TRBJ2-5; D gene unclear. CDR3 length: 14 amino acids. V lost 1 base, J lost 7 bases, and 13 bases lay in between. CDR1 MNHEY and CDR2 SMNVEV come from the germline V gene (reference sequence). The CDR3 protein is CASSLWSEAGTQYF. DNA of the CDR3: TGTGCCAGCAGTTTATGGTCCGAGGCAGGGACCCAGTACTTC.

Only a few counts were recorded for this clone. V and J are TRBV28 and TRBJ2-1; 12 nucleotides align to TRBD2. The CDR3 has 12 amino acids. V was clipped by 8 bases and J by 12 bases; unmatched bases: 5. Looked up from germline, CDR1 is MDHEN and CDR2 is SYDVKM. CDR3 DNA sequence: TGTGCCAGCCGTCCGGGACTAGCGGGGCAGTTCTTC. It specifies CASRPGLAGQFF.

The table lists this clone with a few counts. This rearrangement joins TRBV5-6 to TRBJ1-2; D gene unclear. This CDR3 is 14 amino acids long. Trimming stripped 2 bases from V and 7 bases from J, with 15 bases between. The germline V gene has CDR1 SGHDT and CDR2 YYEEEE. The CDR3 loop reads CASSLSRPVGGYTF. The CDR3 nucleotides read TGTGCCAGCAGCTTAAGTCGACCGGTGGGTGGCTACACCTTC.

The chain links TRBV5-1 to TRBJ1-4; 10 bases fit TRBD1. The V segment lost 4 bases and the J segment 14 bases; nucleotides outside the gene matches: 5. This CDR3 spans 12 amino acids. Germline CDR1 SGHRS, CDR2 YFSETQ. The CDR3 here is CASSPGDRGLFF. CDR3 DNA sequence: TGCGCCAGCAGCCCCGGGGACAGGGGCCTGTTTTTT. The entire variable domain, with the rest obtained from reference TRBV5-1 and TRBJ1-4, is as follows: KAGVTQTPRYLIKTRGQQVTLSCSPISGHRSVSWYQQTPGQGLQFLFEYFSETQRNKGNFPGRFSGRQFSNSRSEMNVSTLELGDSALYLCASSPGDRGLFFGSGTQLSVL.